Below, 20 T cell receptor beta chains from the same sample are listed, as sequenced in a study of identical twins. TCRdb re-analysed the 5' RACE reads in MiXCR, keeping a single row per CDR3 protein. Altogether about 220,000 distinct CDR3 sequences are present, roughly 7.1% being singletons, with the ten largest covering approximately 15%. These data were also reused for a study on T cells expressing NK-cell markers.

Material: CD8+ T cells sorted from blood. Receptors originate from a woman between 18 and 29 years old in good health.

This clonotype was picked up a small number of times. The chain recombines TRBV10-2 with TRBJ2-1; 8 bases line up with TRBD2. J lost 0 bases, V lost 10 bases, and 11 bases had no gene match. The CDR3 covers 16 residues. CDR1 is WSHSY and CDR2 is SAAADI in the germline V gene. The CDR3 protein is CATPPAGEVSYNEQFF. DNA of the CDR3: TGCGCCACCCCCCCAGCGGGGGAAGTCTCCTACAATGAGCAGTTCTTC.

The chain's CDR3 is CASSDPRGGFYEQYF. The CDR3 coding sequence is TGCGCCAGCAGTGATCCCCGAGGTGGCTTCTACGAGCAGTACTTC. The chain uses TRBV10-2 and TRBJ2-7; D is unclear. The CDR3 extends over 15 amino acids. Trimming shortened V by 3 bases and J by 3 bases, and 15 bases separated the two germline ends. Germline CDR1 is WSHSY and CDR2 is SAAADI.

The chain carries TRBV20-1 and TRBJ1-4; possible D gene TRBD1, 6 bases. The CDR3 covers 14 residues. Germline CDR1 and CDR2: DFQATT and SNEGSKA (reference sequence). The V gene lost 6 bases and the J gene lost 0 bases, with 11 bases spanning the gap. CDR3 sequence reads: CSAERTATNEKLFF. The CDR3 DNA is TGCAGTGCGGAAAGGACAGCAACTAATGAAAAACTGTTTTTT.

The chain combines TRBV10-2 with TRBJ1-3; no definite D call. This CDR3 has 14 residues. V shed 3 bases and J shed 4 bases, with 10 bases lying between them. Germline CDR1 WSHSY, CDR2 SAAADI. In DNA form, the CDR3 reads TGCGCCAGCAGTGACGGACTAGAGGGAAACACCATATATTTT. Translating it yields CASSDGLEGNTIYF.

The rearrangement links TRBV24-1 to TRBJ2-3; D possibly corresponds to TRBD1 (5 bases). The V and J ends lost 4 bases and 6 bases respectively, with 13 bases between them. The CDR3 covers 14 residues. CDR1 and CDR2 from the germline V gene are KGHDR and SFDVKD. CDR3 sequence: CATSEGVNSDTQYF. Written as DNA, the CDR3 is TGTGCCACCAGTGAAGGGGTAAACTCCGATACGCAGTATTTT.

In its sample, this clonotype was seen a few times. This chain uses TRBV9 with TRBJ2-3; tentatively, D is TRBD1 (5 bases). Germline-derived CDR1 and CDR2 are SGDLS and YYNGEE. CDR3 length: 15 residues. Trimming left V 3 bases short and J 2 bases short, with 13 bases between. CDR3 amino acids: CASSEDNNPTDTQYF. The CDR3 DNA follows: TGTGCCAGCAGCGAGGACAACAACCCCACAGATACGCAGTATTTT. The variable domain in full, with the rest retrieved from reference TRBV9 and TRBJ2-3, is DSGVTQTPKHLITATGQRVTLRCSPRSGDLSVYWYQQSLDQGLQFLIQYYNGEERAKGNILERFSAQQFPDLHSELNLSSLELGDSALYFCASSEDNNPTDTQYFGPGTRLTVL.

This clonotype was seen many times. The chain couples TRBV5-1 to TRBJ2-1; TRBD2 is a possible D gene (5 bases). Germline assignment: CDR1 SGHRS and CDR2 YFSETQ. V was clipped by 2 bases and J by 0 bases, with 9 bases between them. The CDR3 contains 15 residues. The CDR3 region has the DNA TGCGCCAGCAGCTTCGGGATTAGCTCCTACAATGAGCAGTTCTTC. Protein: CASSFGISSYNEQFF.

V is TRBV6-1 and J is TRBJ2-6; no reliable D call. There are 16 residues in the CDR3. Trimming cost V 3 bases and J 0 bases, with 9 bases left between them. The germline gives CDR1 MNHNS, CDR2 SASEGT. The CDR3: CASSDRRDSGANVLTF. The CDR3 region has the DNA TGTGCCAGCAGTGATAGGCGAGACTCTGGGGCCAACGTCCTGACTTTC.

This clonotype came up once. This chain uses TRBV2 with TRBJ1-2; D gene uncertain. The CDR3 runs to 13 residues. The germline V gene encodes CDR1 SNHLY and CDR2 FYNNEI. V lost 4 bases, J lost 0 bases, and 6 bases lay in between. CDR3 sequence reads: CASSGRTNYGYTF. CDR3 DNA sequence: TGTGCCAGCAGTGGGCGAACTAACTATGGCTACACCTTC.

Only a few counts were recorded for this clonotype. This chain connects TRBV6-2 or TRBV6-3 to TRBJ1-1; tentatively, D is TRBD1 (6 bases). The V gene lost 4 bases and the J gene lost 5 bases, with 17 bases spanning the gap. The CDR3 runs to 15 residues. Germline CDR1 and CDR2: MNHEY and SVGEGT. The CDR3 DNA sequence: TGTGCCAGCAGTTCCCTCGGGGGGGCGACAACTGAAGCTTTCTTT. It codes for CASSSLGGATTEAFF.

The sample holds many counts of this clonotype. The genes are TRBV7-9 and TRBJ2-7; 7 bases line up with TRBD2. The CDR3 contains 13 residues. The germline gives CDR1 SEHNR, CDR2 FQNEAQ (reference sequence). V gave up 6 bases and J gave up 0 bases; unmatched junction bases: 2. The CDR3 bases are TGTGCCAGCAGGGGGGACTACTCCTACGAGCAGTACTTC. This sequence encodes CASRGDYSYEQYF.

The V call is TRBV27, the J call TRBJ1-1, with TRBD1 as a possible D gene (5 bases). Germline V CDR1 and CDR2: MNHEY, SMNVEV (reference sequence). The CDR3 spans 14 residues. V was pared by 6 bases and J by 6 bases, with 17 bases between. DNA for the CDR3: TGTGCCAGCAGCGAAGTTCGGGGGTTCTCTGAAGCTTTCTTT. Translation gives CASSEVRGFSEAFF.

The table lists this clonotype with a few counts. The V call is TRBV27, the J call TRBJ1-2; TRBD1 is a possible D gene (6 bases). V lost 0 bases to trimming and J lost 4 bases, with 15 bases between them. The length of the CDR3 is 16 residues. Germline V CDR1 and CDR2: MNHEY, SMNVEV (reference sequence). CDR3 in DNA: TGTGCCAGCAGTTTATCGTCAGGGGCCACCGGCTATGGCTACACCTTC. It codes for CASSLSSGATGYGYTF.

This clonotype appeared a few times. The V gene is TRBV29-1, the J gene TRBJ2-1; TRBD2 aligns across 9 bases. CDR1 is SQVTM and CDR2 is ANQGSEA in the germline V gene. The CDR3 covers 17 residues. The trim removed 5 bases at V and 0 bases at J, leaving 11 bases unmatched. CDR3 DNA sequence: TGCAGCGTTTTGGGGCTAGCGGGGTTAAACTCCTACAATGAGCAGTTCTTC. It codes for CSVLGLAGLNSYNEQFF.

This clonotype was found many times. This chain joins TRBV3-1 and TRBJ2-7; D ambiguous. CDR1 is LGHDT and CDR2 is YNNKEL in the germline V gene (reference sequence). Deletions cut 4 bases from V and 3 bases from J, with 7 bases between. CDR3 size: 12 residues. In DNA, the CDR3 is TGTGCCAGCAGCCCCTCTGTCTACGAGCAGTACTTC. Protein product: CASSPSVYEQYF.

V is TRBV7-9 and J is TRBJ2-3; 11 bases are shared with TRBD1. The germline V gene has CDR1 SEHNR and CDR2 FQNEAQ (reference sequence). The junction had 6 bases not matched to a gene; V was cut back by 5 bases and J by 2 bases. The CDR3 has 16 amino acids. The CDR3 protein is CASSQQGQGATDTQYF. The CDR3 DNA sequence: TGTGCCAGCAGCCAACAAGGACAGGGGGCCACAGATACGCAGTATTTT.

The gene calls are TRBV29-1 and TRBJ2-1, with D perhaps matching TRBD2 (6 bases). Trimming removed 4 bases at V and 7 bases at J, with 11 bases between. CDR1 and CDR2 from the germline V gene are SQVTM and ANQGSEA. The CDR3 consists of 12 residues. DNA of the CDR3: TGCAGCGTTGTCCAGGAGGGGAATGAGCAGTTCTTC. It specifies CSVVQEGNEQFF.

V and J are TRBV5-1 and TRBJ2-7, with a possible D match to TRBD2 (6 bases). Germline V lookup: CDR1 SGHRS, CDR2 YFSETQ. There are 15 residues in the CDR3. Deletions cut 2 bases from V and 0 bases from J, with 12 bases between. The CDR3 is CASSFGRGRSYEQYF. The DNA for the CDR3 is TGCGCCAGCAGCTTCGGGCGGGGCCGCTCCTACGAGCAGTACTTC.

V usage is TRBV2 and J usage is TRBJ2-3, with 8 bases that match TRBD1. Germline CDR1 and CDR2: SNHLY and FYNNEI. J gave up 7 bases and V 3 bases, and 12 bases lay outside the gene matches. The CDR3 runs 16 residues. The CDR3 nucleotides read TGTGCCAGCAGTGATGAGCAGGGGGCCGGGCAACATACGCAGTATTTT. This sequence encodes CASSDEQGAGQHTQYF.

This clonotype occurred many times. The CDR3 loop reads CASKPIKQNIQYF. DNA of the CDR3: TGCGCCAGCAAACCGATAAAACAAAACATTCAGTACTTC. The chain has TRBV4-3 and TRBJ2-4; no reliable D call. This CDR3 region has 13 residues. With 7 bases removed from V and 5 bases from J, the gap between germline ends came to 12 bases. Looked up from germline, CDR1 is LGHNA and CDR2 is YSLEER.